These T cell receptor beta chains were read from a single sample in a study of CD8+ T cells in alopecia areata. The protocol was immunoSEQ multiplex PCR, while the TCRdb copy is restricted to in-frame clones and leaves out a portion. Found here are 200,000 or so clones, roughly 60% of them singletons; the top ten hold about 5.1%. Sequenced material: CD4+ T cells sorted from blood, taken at week 24, from a patient treated with tofacitinib. These receptors were collected from a human donor with alopecia areata. Each CDR3 is given with its conserved first and last residue. A D gene is named only where the DNA matches it firmly. Clone size appears in some rows only: once, few, many, or a class for an expanded clone.

j_call | d_call | v_call | clone_size | cdr3_aa | cdr3_nt
TRBJ1-1 | TRBD1 | TRBV5-4 | - | CASSQGQVDTEAFF | TGCGCCAGCAGCCAAGGACAGGTGGACACTGAAGCTTTCTTT
TRBJ2-7 | TRBD2 | TRBV5-4 | few | CASSSGLAGPSWEQYF | TGTGCCAGCAGCTCGGGACTAGCGGGGCCCTCTTGGGAGCAGTACTTC
TRBJ2-6 | - | TRBV4-1 | - | CASSQGYSSGANVLTF | TGCGCCAGCAGCCAAGGGTACAGCTCTGGGGCCAACGTCCTGACTTTC
TRBJ2-1 | TRBD1 | TRBV11-3 | few | CASSLSGQGARRQFF | TGTGCCAGCAGCTTATCTGGACAGGGGGCGCGAAGGCAGTTCTTC
TRBJ2-6 | - | TRBV19 | - | CASSSRTASLSGANVLTF | TGTGCCAGTAGTAGCAGGACAGCCTCCCTCTCTGGGGCCAACGTCCTGACTTTC
TRBJ1-2 | - | TRBV29-1 | - | CSVEGRGLNYGYTF | TGCAGCGTTGAAGGGCGGGGCCTTAACTATGGCTACACCTTC
TRBJ2-3 | - | TRBV28 | - | CASSSPGQGTDTQYF | TGTGCCAGCAGTTCCCCAGGACAAGGTACAGATACGCAGTATTTT
TRBJ2-7 | TRBD2 | TRBV10-3 | - | CAARLAGGSYEQYF | TGTGCCGCCCGACTAGCGGGGGGCTCCTACGAGCAGTACTTC
TRBJ2-7 | TRBD1 | TRBV9 | - | CASSVGGRDRQIYEQYF | TGTGCCAGCAGCGTAGGGGGAAGGGACAGACAAATCTACGAGCAGTACTTC
TRBJ1-1 | - | TRBV5-5 | - | CASSPGAGHTEAFF | TGTGCCAGCAGCCCGGGGGCAGGTCACACTGAAGCTTTCTTT
TRBJ1-4 | TRBD1 | TRBV2 | few | CASRFDRGPEKLFF | TGTGCCAGCAGATTTGACAGGGGGCCTGAAAAACTGTTTTTT
TRBJ1-1 | - | TRBV29-1 | - | CSVDRQQNTEAFF | TGCAGCGTTGATCGCCAGCAGAACACTGAAGCTTTCTTT
TRBJ2-3 | - | TRBV18 | - | CASSPKDTQYF | TGTGCCAGCTCACCAAAAGATACGCAGTATTTT
TRBJ2-3 | TRBD1 | TRBV5-5 | few | CASSSQGTLSTDTQYF | TGTGCCAGCAGCTCACAGGGGACCTTAAGCACAGATACGCAGTATTTT
TRBJ2-1 | - | TRBV5-1 | - | CASRPSDSYNEQFF | TGCGCCAGCAGGCCCTCAGACTCCTACAATGAGCAGTTCTTC
TRBJ2-1 | - | TRBV9 | - | CASSSGTGYNEQFF | TGTGCCAGCAGCTCGGGGACCGGATACAATGAGCAGTTCTTC
TRBJ2-2 | - | TRBV28 | - | CASSLSGELFF | TGTGCCAGCAGTTTATCCGGGGAGCTGTTTTTT
TRBJ2-5 | - | TRBV25-1 | few | CASSGGETQYF | TGTGCCAGCAGTGGAGGAGAGACCCAGTACTTC
TRBJ2-6 | - | TRBV27 | few | CASSLSGSGANVLTF | TGTGCCAGCAGTTTAAGCGGCTCTGGGGCCAACGTCCTGACTTTC
TRBJ2-2 | TRBD2 | TRBV7-3 | - | CASSLDRPLGLAGNTGELFF | TGTGCCAGCAGCTTAGACCGACCTCTAGGACTAGCGGGGAACACCGGGGAGCTGTTTTTT
TRBJ2-3 | TRBD2 | TRBV29-1 | - | CSVIAGTLSTDTQYF | TGCAGCGTTATAGCGGGGACGCTCAGCACAGATACGCAGTATTTT
TRBJ2-7 | TRBD2 | TRBV29-1 | - | CSATRRGTYEQYF | TGCAGCGCAACACGGCGGGGGACCTACGAGCAGTACTTC
TRBJ2-3 | - | TRBV27 | - | CASSPRRPGNRADTQYF | TGTGCCAGCAGTCCTCGGAGACCAGGGAACCGGGCAGATACGCAGTATTTT
TRBJ1-2 | - | TRBV27 | - | CASGSYYGYTF | TGTGCCAGCGGGAGCTACTATGGCTACACCTTC
TRBJ1-1 | - | TRBV2 | - | CASSEDGNTEAFF | TGTGCCAGCAGTGAAGACGGGAACACTGAAGCTTTCTTT
TRBJ2-7 | TRBD1 | TRBV11-1 | few | CASSLGQGVHEQYF | TGTGCCAGCAGCTTAGGACAGGGAGTCCACGAGCAGTACTTC
TRBJ1-4 | TRBD1 | TRBV27 | - | CASRRAGTGEGDEKLFF | TGTGCCAGCAGGCGCGCCGGGACAGGGGAGGGGGATGAAAAACTGTTTTTT
TRBJ2-1 | TRBD2 | TRBV29-1 | - | CSVAPSGVNEQFF | TGCAGCGTCGCTCCTAGCGGGGTCAATGAGCAGTTCTTC
TRBJ1-2 | - | TRBV30 | - | CAWSSTGYSGYTF | TGTGCCTGGAGTTCAACAGGGTATAGCGGCTACACCTTC
TRBJ1-1 | TRBD1 | TRBV4-3 | - | CASSQIGSNRGQGIFF | TGCGCCAGCAGCCAAATAGGTTCCAACCGCGGACAGGGGATTTTCTTT
TRBJ1-1 | - | TRBV5-1 | few | CASSVTQGNTEAFF | TGCGCCAGCAGCGTAACTCAGGGGAACACTGAAGCTTTCTTT